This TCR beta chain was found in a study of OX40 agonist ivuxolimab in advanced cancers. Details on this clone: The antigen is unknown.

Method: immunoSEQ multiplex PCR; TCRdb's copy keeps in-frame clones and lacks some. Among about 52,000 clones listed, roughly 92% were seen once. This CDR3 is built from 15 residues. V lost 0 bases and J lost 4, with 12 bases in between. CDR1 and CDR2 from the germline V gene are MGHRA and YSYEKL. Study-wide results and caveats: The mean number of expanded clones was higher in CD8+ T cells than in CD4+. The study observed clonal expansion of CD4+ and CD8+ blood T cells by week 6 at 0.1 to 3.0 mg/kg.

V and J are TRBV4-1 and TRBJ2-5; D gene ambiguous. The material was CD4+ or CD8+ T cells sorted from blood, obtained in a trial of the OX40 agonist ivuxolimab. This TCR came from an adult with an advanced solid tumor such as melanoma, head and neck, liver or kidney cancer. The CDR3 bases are TGCGCCAGCAGCCAAGAAATGTACCCGACAGAGACCCAGTACTTC. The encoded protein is CASSQEMYPTETQYF.